A selection of T cell receptor beta chains follows, all from one sample in a study of post-analysis software for immune sequencing data. Each CDR3 protein gets one entry after TCRdb re-called the PCR reads with MiXCR. Altogether about 800,000 distinct CDR3 sequences are present, 25% to 30% being singletons, with the ten largest covering under 0.7%. The sequenced sample consisted of blood. Source of these receptors: a girl aged 5-17 years with multiple sclerosis. CDR3s leave out the opening cysteine and the closing phenylalanine or tryptophan. Fields, in order: CDR3 length, V gene, CDR3 protein.

>10|TRBV6-1
AMGRMNTEAF
>13|TRBV6-5
ASSYSLGQTYEQY
>21|TRBV11-2
ASSPSVVRGVNGMTSGKETQY
>11|TRBV28
ASRGWGTGELF
>11|TRBV20-1
SARLQGNTEAF
>12|TRBV9
ASSVGRAGPPQH
>13|TRBV29-1
SGSPTGTGGDIQY
>14|TRBV27
ASSLSRGVVGETQY
>12|TRBV6-1
ASSGQAPNEKLF
>15|TRBV4-1
ASSQASAGGGNTEAF
>8|TRBV29-1
SVGTFEAF
>11|TRBV12-3/TRBV12-4
AIRLADSYKQY
>10|TRBV2
ASSGETYEQY
>10|TRBV24-1
ATGDSGHEQF
>11|TRBV9
ASSVGLTGELF
>14|TRBV9
ASSPRGGGDTDTQY
>14|TRBV27
ASRWGQGTPPREQY
>11|TRBV29-1
SVRQGGDTEAF
>13|TRBV9
ASSVQGQGMYEQY
>11|TRBV28
ASSFGLVRTIY
>10|TRBV7-9
AVRGGQETQY
>13|TRBV6-2/TRBV6-3
ASSYQLAGRETQY
>12|TRBV20-1
SARTSAPWDEQF
>13|TRBV7-2
ASSLKGTLNTEAF
>13|TRBV3-1
ASRQETSGGETQY
>10|TRBV29-1
SAETGSYGYT
>9|TRBV27
ASNAGTLEF
>10|TRBV28
ASSQGRGAQF
>13|TRBV7-9
ASSLGRGYSYEQY
>13|TRBV12-3/TRBV12-4
ASSLNRDGTDTQY
>14|TRBV7-9
ASSLVQSRGNTEAF
>14|TRBV28
ASSAPGQGGTYEQY
>12|TRBV5-6
ASSLGGYNSGYT
>11|TRBV7-2
ASSLAGHPMQY
>15|TRBV5-1
ASSLGLAGRVYNEQF
>15|TRBV29-1
SVEPRDSQSSYNEQF
>12|TRBV18
ASSRDSSNSPLH
>12|TRBV20-1
SARRLDNTGERF
>12|TRBV4-1
ASSQDLGANGYT
>11|TRBV11-2
ASSRRGGTEAF
>15|TRBV6-1
ASNVGPGRRSNYGYT
>9|TRBV12-3/TRBV12-4
ASTKGAEQF
>12|TRBV15
ATSSQGAAYEQY
>13|TRBV5-1
ASSLEGWDRDEQF
>14|TRBV7-2
ASSLSGRSPYNEQY
>15|TRBV7-2
ASSPGTSGLLAYEQY
>13|TRBV6-2/TRBV6-3
ASSYRASRTEKQY
>12|TRBV7-9
ASSLAPGHNGYT
>11|TRBV6-6
ASSYSAIDPLH
>14|TRBV4-1
ASSPTRQGASDEQF
>10|TRBV7-2
ASSLRAETQY
>12|TRBV7-9
ASRGEGANQPQH
>11|TRBV5-1
ASSYGTGNEQF
>11|TRBV5-4
ASNPENTGELF
>13|TRBV6-6
ASSPRAGGENIQY
>15|TRBV7-2
ASSLAGTLIGENIQY
>13|TRBV4-3
ASKPGRKVFYGYT
>11|TRBV7-7
ASSLAYTGQQF
>13|TRBV25-1
ASSPRVAGAGEQF
>11|TRBV20-1
SAMESAYQPQH